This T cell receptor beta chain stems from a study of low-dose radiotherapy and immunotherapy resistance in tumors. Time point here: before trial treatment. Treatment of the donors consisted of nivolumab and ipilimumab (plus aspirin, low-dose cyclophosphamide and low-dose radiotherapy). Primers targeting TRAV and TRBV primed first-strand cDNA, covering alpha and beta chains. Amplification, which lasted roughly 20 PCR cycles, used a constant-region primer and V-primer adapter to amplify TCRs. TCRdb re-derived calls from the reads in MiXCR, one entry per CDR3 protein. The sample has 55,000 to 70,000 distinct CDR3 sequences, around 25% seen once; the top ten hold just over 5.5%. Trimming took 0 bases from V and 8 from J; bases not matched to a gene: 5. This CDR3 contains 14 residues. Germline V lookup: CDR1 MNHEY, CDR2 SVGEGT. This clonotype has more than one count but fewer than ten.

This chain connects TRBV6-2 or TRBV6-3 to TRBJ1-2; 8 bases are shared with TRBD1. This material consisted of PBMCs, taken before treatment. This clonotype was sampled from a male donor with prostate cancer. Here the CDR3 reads CASSYSGTGGGYTF. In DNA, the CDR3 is TGTGCCAGCAGTTACTCCGGGACAGGAGGCGGCTACACCTTC.